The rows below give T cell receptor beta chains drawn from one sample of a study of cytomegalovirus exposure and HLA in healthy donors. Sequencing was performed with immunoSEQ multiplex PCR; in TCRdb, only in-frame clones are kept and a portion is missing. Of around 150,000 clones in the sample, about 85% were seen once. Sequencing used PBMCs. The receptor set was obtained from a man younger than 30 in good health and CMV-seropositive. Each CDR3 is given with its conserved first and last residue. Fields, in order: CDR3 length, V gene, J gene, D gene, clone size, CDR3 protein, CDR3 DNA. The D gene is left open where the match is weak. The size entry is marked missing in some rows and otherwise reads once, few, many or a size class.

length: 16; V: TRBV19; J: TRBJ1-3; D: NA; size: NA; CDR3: CASRKTGGYSGNTIYF; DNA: TGTGCCAGTAGAAAAACGGGAGGGTACTCTGGAAACACCATATATTTT
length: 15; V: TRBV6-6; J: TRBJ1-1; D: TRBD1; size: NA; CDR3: CASSRGQGENTEAFF; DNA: TGTGCCAGCAGTCGCGGACAGGGGGAAAACACTGAAGCTTTCTTT
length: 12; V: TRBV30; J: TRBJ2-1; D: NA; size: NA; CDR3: CAWSVSYNEQFF; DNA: TGTGCCTGGAGTGTATCGTACAATGAGCAGTTCTTC
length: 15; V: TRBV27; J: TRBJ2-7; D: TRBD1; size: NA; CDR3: CASSLTRQGFYEQYF; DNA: TGTGCCAGCAGTTTAACGAGACAGGGCTTCTACGAGCAGTACTTC
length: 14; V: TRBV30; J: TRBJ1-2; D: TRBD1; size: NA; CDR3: CAWSLQGAGYGYTF; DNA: TGTGCCTGGAGCTTACAGGGGGCGGGCTATGGCTACACCTTC
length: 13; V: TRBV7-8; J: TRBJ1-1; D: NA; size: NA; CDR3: CASSRQVNTEAFF; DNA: TGTGCCAGCAGCCGACAGGTGAACACTGAAGCTTTCTTT
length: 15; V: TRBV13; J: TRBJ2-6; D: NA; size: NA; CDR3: CASSVRGSGANVLTF; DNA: TGTGCCAGCAGCGTAAGGGGGTCTGGGGCCAACGTCCTGACTTTC
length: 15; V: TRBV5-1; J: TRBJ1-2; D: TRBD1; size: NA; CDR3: CASSPTGTGGNGYTF; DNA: TGCGCCAGCAGCCCGACCGGGACAGGGGGTAATGGCTACACCTTC
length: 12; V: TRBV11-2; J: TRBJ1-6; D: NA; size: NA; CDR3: CASSSTASPLHF; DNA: TGTGCCAGCAGCTCGACAGCTTCACCCCTCCACTTT
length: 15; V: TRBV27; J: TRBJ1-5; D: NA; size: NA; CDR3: CASKAIRVVDQPQHF; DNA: TGTGCCAGCAAAGCAATCCGGGTCGTTGATCAGCCCCAGCATTTT
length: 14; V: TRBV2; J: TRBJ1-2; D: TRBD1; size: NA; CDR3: CASSAGTGLYGYTF; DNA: TGTGCCAGCAGCGCCGGGACAGGTCTCTATGGCTACACCTTC
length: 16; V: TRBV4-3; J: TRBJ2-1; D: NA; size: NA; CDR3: CASSQARQLVDNEQFF; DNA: TGCGCCAGCAGCCAAGCACGACAGTTGGTGGACAATGAGCAGTTCTTC
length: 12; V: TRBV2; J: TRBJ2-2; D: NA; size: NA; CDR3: CASSEEYGELFF; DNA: TGTGCCAGCAGTGAAGAATACGGGGAGCTGTTTTTT
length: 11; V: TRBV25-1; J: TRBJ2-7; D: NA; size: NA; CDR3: CASSRYYEQYF; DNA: TGTGCCAGCAGCCGTTACTACGAGCAGTACTTC
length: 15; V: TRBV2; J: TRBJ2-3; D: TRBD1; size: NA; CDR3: CASRGQGTLADTQYF; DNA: TGTGCCAGCAGGGGACAGGGCACACTGGCAGATACGCAGTATTTT
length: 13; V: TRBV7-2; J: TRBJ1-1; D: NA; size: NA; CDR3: CAGLTQGHAEAFF; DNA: TGTGCCGGCTTAACTCAGGGGCACGCTGAAGCTTTCTTT
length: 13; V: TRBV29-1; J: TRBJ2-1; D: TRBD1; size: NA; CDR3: CSGGDRAYNEQFF; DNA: TGCAGCGGGGGGGACAGGGCGTACAATGAGCAGTTCTTC
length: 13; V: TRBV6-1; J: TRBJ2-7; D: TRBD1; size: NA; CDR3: CAIRQGASYEQYF; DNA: TGTGCCATCAGACAGGGGGCCAGCTACGAGCAGTACTTC
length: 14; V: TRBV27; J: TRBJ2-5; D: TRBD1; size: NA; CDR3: CASSSTGGSETQYF; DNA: TGTGCCAGCAGTTCGACAGGGGGGTCCGAGACCCAGTACTTC
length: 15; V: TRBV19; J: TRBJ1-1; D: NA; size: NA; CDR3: CASTPNRLMNTEAFF; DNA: TGTGCCAGTACTCCGAACAGGCTCATGAACACTGAAGCTTTCTTT
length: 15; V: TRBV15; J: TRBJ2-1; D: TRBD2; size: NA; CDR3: CATSPGGGFYNEQFF; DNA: TGTGCCACCAGCCCTGGCGGGGGGTTTTACAATGAGCAGTTCTTC
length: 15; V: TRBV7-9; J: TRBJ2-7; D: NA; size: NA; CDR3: CASSLEGQQTYEQYF; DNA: TGTGCCAGCAGCTTGGAGGGACAGCAGACCTACGAGCAGTACTTC
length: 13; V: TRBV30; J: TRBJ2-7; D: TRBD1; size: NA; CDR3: CAWKDRGQNEQYF; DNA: TGTGCCTGGAAGGACAGGGGGCAAAACGAGCAGTACTTC
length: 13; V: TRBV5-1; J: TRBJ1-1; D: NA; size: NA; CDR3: CASSLVRNTEAFF; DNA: TGCGCCAGCAGCCTCGTGCGGAACACTGAAGCTTTCTTT
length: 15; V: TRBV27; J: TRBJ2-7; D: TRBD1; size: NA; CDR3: CASSPPGQEKHEQYF; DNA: TGTGCCAGCAGTCCTCCGGGACAGGAGAAACACGAGCAGTACTTC
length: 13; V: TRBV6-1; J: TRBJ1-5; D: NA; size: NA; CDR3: CASSGVGGQPQHF; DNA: TGTGCCAGCAGTGGAGTCGGCGGGCAGCCCCAGCATTTT
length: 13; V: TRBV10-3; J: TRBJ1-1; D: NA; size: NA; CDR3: CAISGEAASEAFF; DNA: TGTGCCATCAGTGGTGAGGCAGCCAGTGAAGCTTTCTTT
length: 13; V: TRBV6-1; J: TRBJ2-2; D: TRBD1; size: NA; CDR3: CATSDRAAGELFF; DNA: TGTGCCACTTCGGACAGGGCGGCCGGGGAGCTGTTTTTT
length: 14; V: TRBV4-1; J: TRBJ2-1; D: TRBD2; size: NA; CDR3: CASSQDLLAGPQFF; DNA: TGCGCCAGCAGCCAAGACCTGCTAGCGGGGCCTCAGTTCTTC
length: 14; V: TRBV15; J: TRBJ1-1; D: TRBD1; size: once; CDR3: CATRPDRDTTEAFF; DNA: TGTGCCACCAGACCCGACAGGGATACCACTGAAGCTTTCTTT
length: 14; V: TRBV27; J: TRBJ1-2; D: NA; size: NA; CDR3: CASSTTRGPMGYTF; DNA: TGTGCCAGCAGTACAACTAGAGGTCCTATGGGCTACACCTTC
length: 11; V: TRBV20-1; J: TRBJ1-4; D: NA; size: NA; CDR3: CSARSRGVRFF; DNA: TGCAGTGCTAGGTCCAGGGGTGTAAGGTTTTTT